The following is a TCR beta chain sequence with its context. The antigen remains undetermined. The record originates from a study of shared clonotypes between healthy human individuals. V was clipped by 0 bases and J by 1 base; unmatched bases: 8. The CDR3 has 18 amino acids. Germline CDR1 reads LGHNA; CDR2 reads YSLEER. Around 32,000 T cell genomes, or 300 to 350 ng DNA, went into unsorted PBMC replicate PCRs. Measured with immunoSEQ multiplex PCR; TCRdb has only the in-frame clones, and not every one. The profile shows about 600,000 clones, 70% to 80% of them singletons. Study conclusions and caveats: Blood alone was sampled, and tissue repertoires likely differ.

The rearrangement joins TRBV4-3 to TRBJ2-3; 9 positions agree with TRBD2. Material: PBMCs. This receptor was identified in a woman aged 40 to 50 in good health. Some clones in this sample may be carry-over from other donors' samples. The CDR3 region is CASSQDWSGGRGTDTQYF. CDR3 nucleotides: TGCGCCAGCAGCCAAGATTGGAGTGGCGGGAGGGGCACAGATACGCAGTATTTT.